This entry lists 6 T cell receptor beta chains sequenced from one sample in a study of radiotherapy plus CTLA-4 blockade in lung cancer. Method: immunoSEQ multiplex PCR; TCRdb's copy keeps in-frame clones and lacks some. The table includes 60,000 to 70,000 clones, 79% detected once. The input for sequencing was peripheral blood, taken from a patient treated with radiotherapy plus ipilimumab. These receptors all come from a human donor with non-small cell lung cancer who had a complete response to radiotherapy plus ipilimumab.

The chain carries TRBV4-1 and TRBJ2-1, with TRBD2 as a possible D gene (7 bases). This CDR3 contains 18 residues. V gave up 2 bases and J gave up 0 bases, with 17 bases separating them. Germline V gives CDR1 MGHRA, CDR2 YSYEKL. Here the CDR3 reads CASSQSGAGASSYNEQFF. The CDR3 region has the DNA TGCGCCAGCAGCCAATCTGGGGCGGGGGCGAGCTCCTACAATGAGCAGTTCTTC.

The chain couples TRBV11-2 to TRBJ2-1; D gene ambiguous. The germline V and J ends were trimmed by 6 bases and 10 bases, with 10 bases remaining between them. Germline V gene sequence: CDR1 SGHAT, CDR2 FQNNGV. The CDR3 loop spans 11 amino acids. The DNA for the CDR3 is TGTGCCAGCAGACTTCAAAGGGAGCAGTTCTTC. Protein sequence: CASRLQREQFF.

The rearrangement links TRBV19 to TRBJ1-1; 7 nucleotides line up with TRBD1. From germline, CDR1 is LNHDA and CDR2 SQIVND (reference sequence). V lost 3 bases and J lost 6; bases outside the gene matches: 7. The CDR3 has 14 residues. The CDR3: CASSMRQGGSEAFF. The CDR3 region has the DNA TGTGCCAGTAGTATGAGGCAGGGGGGTTCTGAAGCTTTCTTT.

The rearrangement joins TRBV7-8 to TRBJ1-2; D is unresolved. The CDR3 is 11 residues long. Trimming removed 1 base from V and 8 bases from J, with 5 bases in between. Per germline, CDR1 SGHVS and CDR2 FQNEAQ. DNA for the CDR3: TGTGCCAGCAGCTTAGAGGGAGGCTACACCTTC. It is translated as CASSLEGGYTF.

The chain is built from TRBV5-1 and TRBJ2-5; 8 bases align to TRBD1. CDR1 is SGHRS, CDR2 YFSETQ, per germline. The CDR3 has 14 residues. Trimming cost V 4 bases and J 5 bases; bases outside gene matches: 7. This CDR3 is CASSATGEGETQYF. CDR3 coding DNA: TGCGCCAGCAGCGCGACAGGGGAAGGGGAGACCCAGTACTTC.

The chain is built from TRBV2 and TRBJ1-1, with 7 bases that match TRBD1. The germline gives CDR1 SNHLY, CDR2 FYNNEI. With 9 bases clipped from V and 3 bases from J, the junction kept 7 bases outside the gene matches. The CDR3 has 13 amino acids. This CDR3 reads CASLRGRDTEAFF. The DNA for the CDR3 is TGTGCCAGTCTGAGGGGGCGAGACACTGAAGCTTTCTTT.